This TCR beta chain was recorded in a study of T cells in Graves' hyperthyroidism and ophthalmopathy. The overall study: Peripheral blood sampling occurred at initial diagnosis, before any treatment.

This clonotype appeared many times. Its antigen is unknown. Germline values: CDR1 MNHNS, CDR2 SASEGT. V lost 3 bases and J 11 bases, leaving 13 bases between the germline ends. The CDR3 spans 12 residues. Amplification of TCR beta CDR3 regions was performed using RNA transcripts as template. First-round RT-PCR targeting the TCR CDR3 was performed with the HTBI primer set. A single record per CDR3 protein comes from TCRdb applying MiXCR to the multiplex PCR reads. The sample shows about 340,000 distinct CDR3 sequences, under 25% of them seen only once. Study conclusions and caveats: Stable hyperthyroidism and ophthalmopathy were separated using 13 V-J signatures.

The clonotype comes from a woman between 50 and 59 years old with Graves' hyperthyroidism. The sequenced material came from blood. The chain recombines TRBV6-1 with TRBJ1-1; D call uncertain. The CDR3 nucleotides read TGTGCCAGCAGTGAGTTCGGAACGGCCGCTTTCTTT. Protein: CASSEFGTAAFF.